The present entry profiles one TCR beta chain with its context. Its antigen remains unknown. V was cut by 4 bases and J by 4 bases, with 8 bases left in between. Germline V lookup: CDR1 MNHNY, CDR2 SVGAGI (reference sequence). The CDR3 is made up of 13 amino acids. Vbeta (60) and Jbeta (13) primers were used in the PCR. Assay: immunoSEQ multiplex PCR; the TCRdb copy retains only in-frame clones and omits some. The sample holds around 150,000 clones, about 70% seen once. This entry belongs to a study of cytomegalovirus exposure and HLA in healthy donors. Study-level points and caveats: Immune exposure data for these donors was limited to CMV serostatus. Most subjects had HLA-A and HLA-B alleles reportedly predicted accurately by TCR beta sequences. In a later analysis, DRB1 alleles had the most associated TCRs; HLA-C alleles the fewest. A link between a missense DCLRE1C variant and TCR beta V- and J-gene trimming emerged from a later analysis.

The clonotype was recovered from a man between 35 and 55 years old in good health and CMV-seronegative. The V and J genes are TRBV6-6 and TRBJ1-3; D uncertain. The sequenced sample consisted of PBMCs. CDR3 region: CASSSTGGNTIYF. CDR3 bases: TGTGCCAGCAGTTCGACGGGAGGAAACACCATATATTTT.